Each of the 9 T cell receptor beta chains below was sequenced from the same sample in a study of regulatory T cells in long-lasting Graves disease. Arm-PCR with iRepertoire HTBI primers amplified the CDR3 regions for these TCR beta libraries. TCRdb itself ran the multiplex PCR reads through MiXCR, one entry per CDR3 protein. In the table there are about 220,000 distinct CDR3 sequences, around 16% of which are singletons. The time point here: newly diagnosed GD, antithyroid drugs for less than 3 months. Researchers made the TCR library from RNA that was extracted from PBMCs. Sequenced here: peripheral blood mononuclear cells (PBMCs), sampled at new diagnosis, from a patient treated with antithyroid drugs. The receptors were sampled from a female donor with Graves disease.

In its sample, this clonotype was seen many times. V is TRBV7-3 and J is TRBJ2-1; 7 nucleotides agree with TRBD2. This CDR3 comprises 14 residues. The V gene end was trimmed by 8 bases and the J gene end by 8 bases; junction bases not matched to a gene: 12. From germline, CDR1 is SGHTA and CDR2 FQGTGA. CDR3 sequence reads: CASGPSAGADEQFF. CDR3 bases: TGTGCCAGCGGCCCTAGCGCGGGAGCGGATGAGCAGTTCTTC.

This clonotype appeared many times. The rearrangement joins TRBV20-1 to TRBJ2-7, with TRBD2 identical over 12 bases. Germline V lookup: CDR1 DFQATT, CDR2 SNEGSKA (reference sequence). The V and J ends lost 1 base and 4 bases, in that order; junction bases with no gene match: 5. This CDR3 is 15 amino acids long. CDR3 DNA: TGCAGTGCTAGAGGGGGGCTAGCGGGAGGGTACGAGCAGTACTTC. This sequence encodes CSARGGLAGGYEQYF.

The sample holds many counts of this clonotype. The genes are TRBV20-1 and TRBJ2-3, with no clear D. Trimming removed 0 bases at V and 3 bases at J, with 13 bases between. Germline assignment: CDR1 DFQATT and CDR2 SNEGSKA (reference sequence). The CDR3 has 15 amino acids. In nucleotides, the CDR3 is TGCAGTGCTAGAGACCGCGGAGCCTCGACAGATACGCAGTATTTT. Protein sequence: CSARDRGASTDTQYF.

In its sample, this clonotype was seen many times. The gene calls are TRBV3-1 and TRBJ1-1, with D possibly TRBD1 on 5 matching bases. V gave up 4 bases and J gave up 5 bases, with 11 bases separating them. Germline CDR1 reads LGHDT; CDR2 reads YNNKEL (reference sequence). CDR3 length: 13 amino acids. The CDR3 nucleotides read TGTGCCAGCAGCCGGGGATGGGGGACTGAAGCTTTCTTT. Translated: CASSRGWGTEAFF.

V gene TRBV7-9 combines with J gene TRBJ2-5; TRBD1 matches 9 bases. CDR3 length: 14 amino acids. Germline V gene lookup returns CDR1 SEHNR and CDR2 FQNEAQ (reference sequence). J lost 5 bases, V lost 3 bases, and 4 bases had no gene match. CDR3 nucleotides: TGTGCCAGCAGCTTTACAGGGGGCTTGGAGACCCAGTACTTC. Its protein product is CASSFTGGLETQYF. Full variable domain (missing parts from reference TRBV7-9 and TRBJ2-5): DTGVSQNPRHKITKRGQNVTFRCDPISEHNRLYWYRQTLGQGPEFLTYFQNEAQLEKSRLLSDRFSAERPKGSFSTLEIQRTEQGDSAMYLCASSFTGGLETQYFGPGTRLLVL.

This clonotype has ten or more counts. The J gene is TRBJ2-1, the V gene TRBV3-1, with D hard to call. Germline V lookup: CDR1 LGHDT, CDR2 YNNKEL (reference sequence). Trimming pared 0 bases from V and 10 bases from J, leaving 13 bases between. The CDR3 is 14 residues long. The CDR3 sequence is CASSQDLLQVEQFF. The CDR3 DNA reads as TGTGCCAGCAGCCAAGATCTCCTGCAAGTGGAGCAGTTCTTC.

Of note for this clonotype: This clone may be a read error of a much larger clone one base away. This chain joins TRBV6-5 and TRBJ1-1, with 8 bases aligning to TRBD1. CDR1 is MNHEY, CDR2 SVGAGI, per germline. This CDR3 region has 14 residues. The chain's CDR3 is CAISSGQGGNEAFF. The DNA for the CDR3 is TGTGCCATCAGTTCTGGACAGGGTGGAAATGAAGCTTTCTTT.

This chain joins TRBV5-1 and TRBJ1-1; weak D call: TRBD1 (5 bases). The ends were cut back, 4 bases at V and 5 bases at J, with 18 bases in the middle. The CDR3 extends over 15 amino acids. Germline V gene sequence: CDR1 SGHRS, CDR2 YFSETQ. CDR3 amino acids: CASSPSLGAGTEAFF. The CDR3 coding sequence is TGCGCCAGCAGCCCGAGCCTCGGGGCAGGGACTGAAGCTTTCTTT.

This clonotype has just a few counts. The rearrangement joins TRBV4-3 to TRBJ1-4, with TRBD1 matching 7 bases. Unmatched junction bases numbered 2, after V lost 4 bases and J lost 3 bases. The CDR3 spans 14 residues. Germline V gene lookup returns CDR1 LGHNA and CDR2 YSLEER. CDR3 sequence reads: CASSLGTANEKLFF. Written as DNA, the CDR3 is TGCGCCAGCAGCCTCGGGACAGCTAATGAAAAACTGTTTTTT.